The next 8 T cell receptor beta chains were all read from a single sample in a study of cytomegalovirus exposure and HLA in healthy donors. TCRdb keeps only in-frame clones here, not all; method: immunoSEQ multiplex PCR. Here the sample spans around 300,000 clones, roughly 90% being singletons. The sequenced sample was PBMCs. These TCRs come from a young woman in good health and CMV-seronegative.

The sample holds one count of this clone. The chain recombines TRBV28 with TRBJ2-7, with D possibly TRBD2 on 6 matching bases. Trimming shortened V by 1 base and J by 3 bases, and 13 bases separated the two germline ends. Per germline, CDR1 MDHEN and CDR2 SYDVKM. The CDR3 is 15 residues long. DNA of the CDR3: TGTGCCAGCAGTTTATCGTTAGCGGTGAACTACGAGCAGTACTTC. Protein: CASSLSLAVNYEQYF. The full variable domain, its missing parts supplied by reference TRBV28 and TRBJ2-7, is DVKVTQSSRYLVKRTGEKVFLECVQDMDHENMFWYRQDPGLGLRLIYFSYDVKMKEKGDIPEGYSVSREKKERFSLILESASTNQTSMYLCASSLSLAVNYEQYFGPGTRLTVT.

CDR3 amino acids: CAISESGVTQYF. Here the CDR3 DNA reads TGTGCCATCAGTGAGTCAGGGGTGACCCAGTACTTC. The chain combines TRBV10-3 with TRBJ2-5; D possibly corresponds to TRBD1 (5 bases). This CDR3 region has 12 residues. Germline loops: CDR1 ENHRY, CDR2 SYGVKD. Trimming cost V 0 bases and J 7 bases, with 6 bases left between them.

J is TRBJ2-1 and V is TRBV27; 11 nucleotides line up with TRBD2. The trim removed 3 bases at V and 3 bases at J, leaving 1 base unmatched. CDR3 length: 15 amino acids. Germline loops: CDR1 MNHEY, CDR2 SMNVEV (reference sequence). The CDR3 DNA sequence: TGTGCCAGCAGTTTTAGCGGGAGGGGCTACAATGAGCAGTTCTTC. Translating it yields CASSFSGRGYNEQFF.

J is TRBJ2-7 and V is TRBV15; TRBD2 is a possible D gene (6 bases). Germline V lookup: CDR1 LNHNV, CDR2 YYDKDF (reference sequence). The CDR3 is made up of 19 amino acids. V lost 0 bases and J lost 3, with 24 bases in between. DNA for the CDR3: TGTGCCACCAGCAGAGATTATTTCGTGCGGGGAGCCCGGGACTACGAGCAGTACTTC. Its translation: CATSRDYFVRGARDYEQYF.

Only a few counts were recorded for this clone. The chain employs TRBV2 and TRBJ1-2; a weak D match, TRBD1 (6 bases). V dropped 11 bases and J dropped 6 bases, with 13 bases sitting between them. The CDR3 extends over 11 amino acids. In germline, CDR1 is SNHLY, CDR2 FYNNEI. The CDR3 here is CAVRRGNGYTF. For the CDR3, the DNA is TGTGCCGTACGCAGGGGAAATGGCTACACCTTC. Variable domain in full (rest from reference TRBV2 and TRBJ1-2): EPEVTQTPSHQVTQMGQEVILRCVPISNHLYFYWYRQILGQKVEFLVSFYNNEISEKSEIFDDQFSVERPDGSNFTLKIRSTKLEDSAMYFCAVRRGNGYTFGSGTRLTVV.

There are a few counts of this clone. The chain recombines TRBV6-5 with TRBJ2-2; D gene ambiguous. This CDR3 has 15 amino acids. Germline V CDR1 and CDR2: MNHEY, SVGAGI. The V end lost 2 bases, the J end lost 2 bases, and 9 bases lay between the germline ends. CDR3 nucleotide sequence: TGTGCCAGCAGTTACAGGCAGGAAAACACCGGGGAGCTGTTTTTT. This translates into CASSYRQENTGELFF.

This chain connects TRBV7-2 to TRBJ2-7; TRBD2 might be the D (6 bases). Germline lookup yields CDR1 SGHTA and CDR2 FQGNSA. V was clipped by 1 base and J by 7 bases, with 11 bases between them. The CDR3 spans 13 residues. In nucleotides, the CDR3 is TGTGCCAGCAGCTTAGGTCTAGCGAGTGAGCAGTACTTC. Translation gives CASSLGLASEQYF.

V is TRBV9 and J is TRBJ2-1, with D possibly being TRBD2 (6 bases). The CDR3 is made up of 16 amino acids. Trimming pared 0 bases from V and 0 bases from J, leaving 10 bases between. Germline V gene data show CDR1 as SGDLS and CDR2 as YYNGEE. The CDR3 sequence: CASSVVGGVSYNEQFF. The CDR3 DNA reads TGTGCCAGCAGCGTAGTCGGGGGAGTCTCCTACAATGAGCAGTTCTTC.